This entry lists 3 T cell receptor beta chains sequenced from one sample in a study of STAT5B mutations in CD4+ large granular lymphocyte leukemia. Assay: immunoSEQ multiplex PCR; the TCRdb copy retains only in-frame clones and omits some. The sample has around 31,000 clones; roughly 72% are singletons. Material for sequencing was CD4+ T cells from blood buffy coats. The receptors come from a human donor in good health.

This clone was found once. CDR3 loop: CASSLRISYNEQFF. In DNA, the CDR3 is TGTGCCAGCAGCTTAAGGATCTCCTACAATGAGCAGTTCTTC. V gene TRBV11-2 combines with J gene TRBJ2-1; D unresolved. The CDR3 extends over 14 amino acids. V was clipped by 2 bases and J by 0 bases, with 5 bases between them. Germline CDR1 and CDR2: SGHAT and FQNNGV.

This clone was recorded once. The sample carries other DNA sequences with the same CDR3. V is TRBV5-1 and J is TRBJ1-2; maybe TRBD1 (5 bases). The germline V gene encodes CDR1 SGHRS and CDR2 YFSETQ. This CDR3 contains 14 residues. V gave up 0 bases and J gave up 2 bases, with 8 bases separating them. The CDR3 is CASSLEGRNYGYTF. The CDR3 coding sequence is TGCGCCAGCAGCTTGGAGGGGCGAAACTATGGCTACACCTTC. The entire variable domain, with the rest obtained from reference TRBV5-1 and TRBJ1-2, is as follows: KAGVTQTPRYLIKTRGQQVTLSCSPISGHRSVSWYQQTPGQGLQFLFEYFSETQRNKGNFPGRFSGRQFSNSRSEMNVSTLELGDSALYLCASSLEGRNYGYTFGSGTRLTVV.

This clone turned up a few times. The gene calls are TRBV2 and TRBJ2-1; D is unresolved. The V gene lost 3 bases and the J gene lost 2 bases, with 5 bases spanning the gap. The germline V gene has CDR1 SNHLY and CDR2 FYNNEI. The CDR3 consists of 13 residues. The CDR3 DNA follows: TGTGCCAGCAGTGATGGTCCCTACAATGAGCAGTTCTTC. This translates into CASSDGPYNEQFF.